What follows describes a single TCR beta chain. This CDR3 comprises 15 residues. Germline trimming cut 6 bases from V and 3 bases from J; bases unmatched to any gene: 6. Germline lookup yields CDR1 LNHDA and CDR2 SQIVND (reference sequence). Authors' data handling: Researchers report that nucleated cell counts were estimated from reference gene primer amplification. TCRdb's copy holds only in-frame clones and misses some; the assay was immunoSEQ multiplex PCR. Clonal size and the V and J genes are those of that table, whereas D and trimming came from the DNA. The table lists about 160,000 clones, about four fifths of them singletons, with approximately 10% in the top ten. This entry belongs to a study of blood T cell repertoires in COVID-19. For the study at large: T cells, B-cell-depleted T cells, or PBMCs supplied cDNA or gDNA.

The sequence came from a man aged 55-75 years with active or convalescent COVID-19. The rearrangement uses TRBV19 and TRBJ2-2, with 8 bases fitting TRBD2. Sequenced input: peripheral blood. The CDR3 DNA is TGTGCCAGTAGACGTACTAGCGGAGACACCGGGGAGCTGTTTTTT. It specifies CASRRTSGDTGELFF.